These 29 T cell receptor beta chains originate from one sample sequenced in a study of tumor and adjacent non-tumor tissue in lung cancer. A modified ARM-PCR protocol with three rounds of nested PCR amplified TCRbeta. In TCRdb, the multiplex PCR reads were re-called with MiXCR into one record per CDR3 protein. The data contain over 60,000 distinct CDR3 sequences, less than 80% of them singletons. RNA was extracted from bulk tissue without any cell sorting. The source material was lung tumor tissue. The source of these receptors is a man in his sixties with non-small cell lung cancer.

The chain links TRBV6-5 to TRBJ1-5; no reliable D call. The CDR3 consists of 13 residues. Between the trimmed V and J ends, which lost 3 bases and 9 bases, there was a span of 12 bases. CDR1 is MNHEY, CDR2 SVGAGI, per germline. This CDR3 is CASSYRLKLPQHF. The CDR3 DNA sequence: TGTGCCAGCAGTTATAGGCTGAAACTGCCCCAGCATTTT.

Comment on this clonotype: A read error may produce the germline difference seen at one junction end. CDR3 loop: CSDKDTTPETQYF. For the CDR3, the DNA is TGCAGTGATAAGGACACTACACCGGAGACACAGTACTTC. The genes are TRBV20-1 and TRBJ2-5, with D possibly being TRBD1 (5 bases). The CDR3 is 13 residues long. The germline V gene encodes CDR1 DFQATT and CDR2 SNEGSKA (reference sequence).

This clonotype was seen a few times. The junction shows a germline mismatch at one end, possibly a read error. The chain carries TRBV11-3 and TRBJ2-2; D is possibly TRBD2 (5 bases). The V gene's germline CDR1 is SGHNT and CDR2 YENEEA. CDR3 length: 13 residues. This chain's CDR3 is CVSSLDLSGELFF. The CDR3, as DNA: TGTGTCAGCAGCTTAGATTTGAGCGGAGAGCTGTTTTTT.

Of note for this clonotype: One end of the junction varies from germline; a read error may be responsible. The gene calls are TRBV29-1 and TRBJ1-1; perhaps TRBD1 as D (5 bases). The CDR3 length is 13 residues. Germline CDR1 and CDR2: SQVTM and ANQGSEA. The CDR3 loop is CSARDPVYTEAFF. The CDR3 DNA reads TGCAGCGCCCGGGACCCCGTGTACACTGAAGCCTTCTTT. The whole variable domain, remainder taken from reference TRBV29-1 and TRBJ1-1, is SAVISQKPSRDICQRGTSLTIQCQVDSQVTMMFWYRQQPGQSLTLIATANQGSEATYESGFVIDKFPISRPNLTFSTLTVSNMSPEDSSIYLCSARDPVYTEAFFGQGTRLTVV.

On this clonotype itself: The junction differs from germline at one of its ends, possibly a read error. The rearrangement uses TRBV29-1 and TRBJ1-1; D might be TRBD1 (6 bases). From germline, CDR1 is SQVTM and CDR2 ANQGSEA. This CDR3 is built from 13 residues. As DNA, the CDR3 is TGCGGCGGATCAGGGGCGAGGGACGCTGAAACTTTCTTT. Protein product: CGGSGARDAETFF.

Notes on this clonotype: Its ends do not fully match the called genes, so a read error is possible. The chain uses TRBV11-2 and TRBJ2-1; no reliable D call. The CDR3 sequence is 14 residues long. The germline V gene has CDR1 SGHAT and CDR2 FQNNGV. The CDR3 loop is CANSLYPAAYEQFF. DNA of the CDR3: TGTGCCAACAGCTTATATCCGGCAGCCTACGAGCAGTTCTTC.

The chain links TRBV24-1 to TRBJ2-6, with TRBD1 as a possible D gene (5 bases). The CDR3 runs 16 residues. Germline V gene data show CDR1 as KGHDR and CDR2 as SFDVKD. Deletions cut 9 bases from V and 16 bases from J, with 30 bases between. The CDR3 reads CATGPNKESGAKVLTF. As DNA, the CDR3 is TGTGCCACCGGGCCGAACAAGGAGTCTGGGGCCAAAGTACTGACTTTC.

This clonotype has a single count. This is likely a read error, given that the CDR3 carries no conserved phenylalanine or tryptophan at its end. It is unclear where the CDR3 begins or ends on the DNA, so no DNA is shown, and the CDR3 is as TCRdb lists it. This chain connects TRBV29-1 to TRBJ1-5. The CDR3 is 14 residues long, ends included. The germline CDR1 and CDR2 sequences are SQVTM and ANQGSEA. The CDR3 here is CSVRTGHSNQPQQS.

The chain carries TRBV29-1 and TRBJ2-1, with 7 bases identical to TRBD2. The J segment lost 9 bases and the V segment lost 5 bases, leaving 16 bases of the junction unmatched. The CDR3 consists of 15 residues. Germline CDR1 is SQVTM and CDR2 is ANQGSEA. This CDR3 reads CSVPGTIGRETEQFF. CDR3 DNA sequence: TGCAGCGTTCCAGGGACTATCGGGAGAGAGACTGAGCAGTTCTTC.

This clonotype was recorded only once. The junction departs from germline at one end; a sequencing error may be responsible. V and J are TRBV6-2 or TRBV6-3 and TRBJ2-4; D may be TRBD1 (5 bases). The CDR3 is 16 residues long. The germline gives CDR1 MNHEY, CDR2 SVGEGT. The CDR3 DNA sequence: TGTGCCAACAGTCCCCTTCAGGGCGGAGCCAAAGACATTCAGTACTTC. Translated: CANSPLQGGAKDIQYF.

On this clonotype: A much larger clone differs from this one at a single base, so this may be a read error. The V and J genes are TRBV11-2 and TRBJ2-3; perhaps D is TRBD1 or TRBD2 (5 bases each). The CDR3 is 17 residues long. Germline lookup yields CDR1 SGHAT and CDR2 FQNNGV. CDR3 region: CASSLGWAGTYTDTEYF. CDR3 coding DNA: TGTGCCAGCAGCTTAGGGTGGGCAGGGACCTACACAGATACGGAGTATTTT.

As concerns this clonotype: A read error may account for a junction end that differs from germline. The chain employs TRBV20-1 and TRBJ2-6; TRBD2 matches at 7 bases. The CDR3 spans 16 residues. Germline assignment: CDR1 DFQATT and CDR2 SNEGSKA (reference sequence). In nucleotides, the CDR3 is TGCAGTGCTGAGACCGGGGGGAGCTCTGGGGTCAACGTACTGACTTTC. It is translated as CSAETGGSSGVNVLTF.

Note on this clonotype: An end of the junction does not agree with germline; a read error may underlie this. The rearrangement joins TRBV10-2 to TRBJ2-5; perhaps TRBD1 as D (6 bases). The CDR3 covers 12 residues. The germline V gene has CDR1 WSHSY and CDR2 SAAADI. The CDR3 DNA follows: TGCGCCGGCAGTGGGACAAGGGGGACCCAGTACTTC. It encodes CAGSGTRGTQYF.

As regards this clonotype: This CDR3 is missing its conserved last phenylalanine or tryptophan, likely due to a read error. No DNA is shown, since the ends of the CDR3 on it are uncertain; the CDR3 is the one TCRdb lists. This rearrangement joins TRBV20-1 to TRBJ2-1. Germline CDR1 and CDR2: DFQATT and SNEGSKA (reference sequence). The CDR3 has 10 amino acids, counting both end residues. CDR3 loop: CSAIGNEQFY.

Details on this clonotype: At one end the junction does not follow the germline gene, possibly because of a read error. The CDR3 loop reads CASRNGTVGKENQYF. In nucleotides, the CDR3 is TGTGCCAGCAGGAACGGGACCGTCGGTAAAGAGAACCAGTACTTC. V usage is TRBV11-1 and J usage is TRBJ2-5; possibly TRBD1 or TRBD2 for D (5 bases each). This CDR3 region has 15 residues. Germline CDR1 SGHAT, CDR2 FQDESV (reference sequence).

Points on this clonotype: The CDR3 ends on some other residue instead of the conserved phenylalanine or tryptophan, so this is likely a read error. The DNA is omitted, as the CDR3 cannot be located on it reliably, and the CDR3 follows TCRdb's listing. The rearrangement joins TRBV20-1 to TRBJ2-1; the table assigns TRBD2, which was not confirmed against the DNA. Ends included, the CDR3 has 15 residues. Per the germline V gene, CDR1 is DFQATT and CDR2 is SNEGSKA (reference sequence). The CDR3 protein is CSARDGASGINEQLL.

On this clonotype: Sequence at one end of the junction differs from germline and may be a read error. This chain joins TRBV6-1 and TRBJ2-1, with D perhaps TRBD1 or TRBD2 (5 bases each). Germline CDR1 MNHNS, CDR2 SASEGT. CDR3 size: 16 residues. CDR3 sequence: CTSSEGGSSRGDEQFF. CDR3 nucleotides: TGTACCAGCAGTGAAGGAGGAAGTTCGAGGGGTGATGAGCAGTTCTTC.

V usage is TRBV12-3 or TRBV12-4 and J usage is TRBJ2-5; D might be TRBD1 (6 bases). The CDR3 runs 14 residues. The CDR3 region has the DNA TGTGACAGGAGTTTAGCCACAGGGCAAGAGACCCAGTACTTC. Translated: CDRSLATGQETQYF.

About this clonotype: This may be a read error: a much more frequent sequence differs by one nucleotide. The chain employs TRBV2 and TRBJ2-7; perhaps TRBD2 as D (5 bases). This CDR3 is 17 amino acids long. The germline CDR1 and CDR2 sequences are SNHLY and FYNNEI. Trimming took 5 bases from V and 0 from J, leaving 20 bases between them. CDR3 region: CASSKDRGGFGSYEQYF. CDR3 DNA sequence: TGTGCCAGCAGTAAGGACCGGGGTGGTTTTGGCTCCTACGAGCAGTACTTC.

The gene calls are TRBV29-1 and TRBJ2-3; D might be TRBD1 (6 bases). The CDR3 length is 12 residues. In germline, CDR1 is SQVTM, CDR2 ANQGSEA. CDR3 region: CRALDRSVTQYF. CDR3 nucleotides: TGCAGGGCTCTGGACAGATCCGTCACGCAGTATTTT.

With regard to this clonotype: The junction shows a germline mismatch at one end, possibly a read error. This sequence joins TRBV10-3 and TRBJ1-5; possibly TRBD1 for D (5 bases). Germline V gene data show CDR1 as ENHRY and CDR2 as SYGVKD. This CDR3 contains 16 residues. The CDR3 region is CVISESGGSADQPQHF. CDR3 nucleotide sequence: TGTGTCATCAGTGAGTCCGGGGGGAGCGCTGACCAGCCCCAGCATTTT.

Details on this clonotype: No conserved phenylalanine or tryptophan is present at the end of the CDR3, so a read error is the likely explanation. The J gene is TRBJ2-7, the V gene TRBV12-3 or TRBV12-4, with 7 nucleotides matching TRBD2. The CDR3 has 12 amino acids. CDR3 bases: TGTGCCAGCAGAAGCAGCGGGAACGAACAGTACATC. Protein: CASRSSGNEQYI.

As to this clonotype: This CDR3 is missing its conserved last phenylalanine or tryptophan, likely due to a read error. V is TRBV7-9 and J is TRBJ2-7, with TRBD2 as a possible D gene (6 bases). The CDR3 runs to 14 residues. Germline lookup yields CDR1 SEHNR and CDR2 FQNEAQ (reference sequence). V lost 6 bases and J lost 3, with 15 bases in between. The DNA for the CDR3 is TGTGCCAGCAGTTCCGGAGGGTTCGTCTACGAGCAGTACTCC. This sequence encodes CASSSGGFVYEQYS.

About this clonotype itself: The missing conserved phenylalanine or tryptophan at the end of this CDR3 makes a read error likely. J is TRBJ1-3 and V is TRBV6-1; no clear D. CDR1 MNHNS and CDR2 SASEGT come from the germline V gene. This CDR3 comprises 17 residues. The CDR3 DNA reads TGTGTCAGCAGTGAAGCTACGTACACCCGCTCTGGAAACACCATATATTCT. This codes for CVSSEATYTRSGNTIYS.

Worth noting for this clonotype: At one end the junction does not follow the germline gene, possibly because of a read error. The CDR3 reads CASSRTSERADTQYF. The DNA of the CDR3 is TGTGCTAGCAGTAGGACTAGCGAGCGGGCAGATACGCAGTATTTT. The J gene is TRBJ2-3, the V gene TRBV6-5; 9 bases match TRBD2. From germline, CDR1 is MNHEY and CDR2 SVGAGI. The CDR3 runs to 15 residues.

With regard to this clonotype: One end of the junction is discordant with germline, which a read error may explain. This sequence joins TRBV20-1 and TRBJ2-2, with 9 bases matching TRBD2. Germline CDR1 is DFQATT and CDR2 is SNEGSKA (reference sequence). This CDR3 region has 16 residues. The CDR3, as DNA: TGCAGTGGTACTTTGGCGGGAGGGCCGGAGACCGGGGAGCTGTTATTT. Protein: CSGTLAGGPETGELLF.

The chain carries TRBV20-1 and TRBJ1-1; D possibly corresponds to TRBD1 (5 bases). There are 12 residues in the CDR3. Trimming removed 6 bases at V and 6 bases at J, with 14 bases between. The germline CDR1 and CDR2 sequences are DFQATT and SNEGSKA (reference sequence). CDR3: CSARIRAAEAFF. CDR3 nucleotides: TGCAGTGCAAGAATCAGGGCGGCTGAAGCTTTCTTT.

With respect to this clonotype: One end of the junction fails to match germline, which may point to a read error. CDR3 loop: CSVAGGMEYGQYF. CDR3 sequence (DNA): TGCAGCGTTGCCGGGGGGATGGAGTACGGGCAGTACTTC. The gene calls are TRBV29-1 and TRBJ2-7, with 7 bases that match TRBD2. From germline, CDR1 is SQVTM and CDR2 ANQGSEA. The CDR3 totals 13 residues.

The CDR3: CANGYSWSPAEETQYF. Here the CDR3 DNA reads TGTGCCAACGGTTACTCGTGGTCACCGGCGGAAGAGACCCAGTACTTC. This chain joins TRBV6-6 and TRBJ2-5, with unresolved D. The germline gives CDR1 MNHNY, CDR2 SVGAGI (reference sequence). V lost 10 bases and J lost 3, with 24 bases in between. The CDR3 spans 16 residues.